This record concerns one TCR beta chain sequence. The target antigen is unknown. These data belong to a study of regulatory T cells. Overall study results and limits: Patient CD8+ T cells trended toward lower Shannon entropy than controls. Patient repertoires had restricted TRB V-J pairs and skewed V and J usage, most in Tregs.

A couple of CD3G-deficient patients had more severe autoimmunity; all had some. Patients aged 2 to 39 years had fewer naive and more memory CD4+ and CD8+ T cells. Amplification used 52 TRBV primers and 13 TRBJ primers. Generated by immunoSEQ multiplex PCR, the TCRdb table keeps only in-frame clones and is missing some. The data hold 21,000 or so clones, with 93% observed a single time. Germline V gene sequence: CDR1 MDHEN, CDR2 SYDVKM. The CDR3 contains 13 residues. Trimming pared 3 bases from V and 1 base from J, leaving 6 bases between. The rearrangement joins TRBV28 to TRBJ1-1, with D unclear. The sequenced sample consisted of CD8+ T cells sorted from blood. The origin of this receptor is a child aged 2-9 years with CD3G deficiency. The CDR3 bases are TGTGCCAGCAGTTTCGCGGGGAACACTGAAGCTTTCTTT. As protein: CASSFAGNTEAFF.